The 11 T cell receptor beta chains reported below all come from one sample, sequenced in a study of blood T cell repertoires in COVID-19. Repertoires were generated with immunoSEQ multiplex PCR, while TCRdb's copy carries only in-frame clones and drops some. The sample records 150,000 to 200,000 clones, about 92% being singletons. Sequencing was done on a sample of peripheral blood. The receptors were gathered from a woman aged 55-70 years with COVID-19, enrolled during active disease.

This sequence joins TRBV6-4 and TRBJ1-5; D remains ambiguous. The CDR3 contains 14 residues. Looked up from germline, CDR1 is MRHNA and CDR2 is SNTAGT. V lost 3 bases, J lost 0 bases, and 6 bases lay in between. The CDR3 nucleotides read TGTGCCAGCAGTGAATACTTTAGCAATCAGCCCCAGCATTTT. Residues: CASSEYFSNQPQHF.

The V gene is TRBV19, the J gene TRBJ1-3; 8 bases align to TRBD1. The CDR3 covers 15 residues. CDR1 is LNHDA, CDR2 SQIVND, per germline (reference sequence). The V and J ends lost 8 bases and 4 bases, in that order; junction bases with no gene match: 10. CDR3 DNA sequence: TGTGCCAGTCGCCGACAGGGGTTGGCAGGAAACACCATATATTTT. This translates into CASRRQGLAGNTIYF.

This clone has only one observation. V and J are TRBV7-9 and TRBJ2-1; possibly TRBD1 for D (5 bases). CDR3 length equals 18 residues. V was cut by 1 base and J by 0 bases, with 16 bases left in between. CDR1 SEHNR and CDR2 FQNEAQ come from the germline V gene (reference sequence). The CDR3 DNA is TGTGCCAGCAGCTTAGAGTTTAGGACATCAAGCTCCTACAATGAGCAGTTCTTC. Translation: CASSLEFRTSSSYNEQFF.

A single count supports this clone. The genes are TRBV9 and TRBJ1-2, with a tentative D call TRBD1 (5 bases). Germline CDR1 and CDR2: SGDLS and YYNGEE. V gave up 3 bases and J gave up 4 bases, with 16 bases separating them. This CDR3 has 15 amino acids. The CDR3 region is CASSAQRAGRYGYTF. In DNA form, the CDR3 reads TGTGCCAGCAGCGCCCAACGGGCAGGGCGCTATGGCTACACCTTC.

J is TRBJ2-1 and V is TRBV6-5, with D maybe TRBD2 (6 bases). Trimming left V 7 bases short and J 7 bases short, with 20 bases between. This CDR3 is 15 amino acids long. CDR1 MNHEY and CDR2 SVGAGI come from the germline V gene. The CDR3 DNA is TGTGCCAGCAACTATCGTGGGGACTCCAGGAATGAGCAGTTCTTC. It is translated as CASNYRGDSRNEQFF.

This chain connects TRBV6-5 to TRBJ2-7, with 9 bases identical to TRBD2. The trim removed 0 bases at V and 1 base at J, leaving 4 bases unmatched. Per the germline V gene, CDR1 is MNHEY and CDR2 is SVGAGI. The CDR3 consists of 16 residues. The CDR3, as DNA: TGTGCCAGCAGTTACTCTATAGCGGGGGTTTCCTACGAGCAGTACTTC. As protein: CASSYSIAGVSYEQYF.

DNA for the CDR3: TGTGCCAGTATGGAGACAGGGGGCAATCAGCCCCAGCATTTT. Protein: CASMETGGNQPQHF. This chain uses TRBV19 with TRBJ1-5, with 8 bases aligning to TRBD1. The CDR3 is 14 residues long. V was pared by 7 bases and J by 2 bases, with 4 bases of the junction left unmatched. Germline assignment: CDR1 LNHDA and CDR2 SQIVND (reference sequence).

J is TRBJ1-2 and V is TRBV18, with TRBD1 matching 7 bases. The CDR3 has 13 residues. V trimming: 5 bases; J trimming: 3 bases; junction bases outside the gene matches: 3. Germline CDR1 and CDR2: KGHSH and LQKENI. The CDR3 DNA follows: TGTGCCAGCTCATCCGGACAGGACTATGGCTACACCTTC. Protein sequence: CASSSGQDYGYTF.

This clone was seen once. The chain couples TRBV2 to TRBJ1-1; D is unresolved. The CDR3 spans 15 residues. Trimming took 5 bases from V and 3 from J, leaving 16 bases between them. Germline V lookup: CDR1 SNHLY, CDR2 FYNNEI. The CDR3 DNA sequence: TGTGCCAGCAGTCCCCCTCGGGGAGGTCACACTGAAGCTTTCTTT. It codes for CASSPPRGGHTEAFF.

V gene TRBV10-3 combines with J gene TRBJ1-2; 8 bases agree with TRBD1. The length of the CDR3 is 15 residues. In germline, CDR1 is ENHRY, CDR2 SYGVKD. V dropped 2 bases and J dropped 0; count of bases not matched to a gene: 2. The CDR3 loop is CAISETGQANYGYTF. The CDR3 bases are TGTGCCATCAGTGAGACGGGACAGGCTAACTATGGCTACACCTTC.

Here the CDR3 reads CSVVGQGARNEQFF. The CDR3 DNA is TGCAGCGTAGTCGGACAGGGGGCGCGCAATGAGCAGTTCTTC. The chain carries TRBV29-1 and TRBJ2-1, with 11 bases aligning to TRBD1. The CDR3 is 14 amino acids. Germline V gives CDR1 SQVTM, CDR2 ANQGSEA. The junction had 7 bases not matched to a gene; V was cut back by 6 bases and J by 6 bases.